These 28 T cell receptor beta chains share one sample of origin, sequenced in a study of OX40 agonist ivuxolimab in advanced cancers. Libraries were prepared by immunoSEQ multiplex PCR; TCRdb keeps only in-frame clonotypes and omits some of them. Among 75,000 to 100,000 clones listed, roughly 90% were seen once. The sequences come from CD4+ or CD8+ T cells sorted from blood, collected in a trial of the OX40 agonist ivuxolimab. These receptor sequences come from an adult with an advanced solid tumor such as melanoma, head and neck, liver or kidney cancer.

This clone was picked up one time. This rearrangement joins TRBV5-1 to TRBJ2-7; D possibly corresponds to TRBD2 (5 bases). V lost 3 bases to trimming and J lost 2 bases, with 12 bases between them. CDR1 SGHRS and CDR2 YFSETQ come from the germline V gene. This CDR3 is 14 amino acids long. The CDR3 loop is CASSSYTRTYEQYF. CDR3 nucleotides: TGCGCCAGCAGCTCGTATACTAGAACCTACGAGCAGTACTTC.

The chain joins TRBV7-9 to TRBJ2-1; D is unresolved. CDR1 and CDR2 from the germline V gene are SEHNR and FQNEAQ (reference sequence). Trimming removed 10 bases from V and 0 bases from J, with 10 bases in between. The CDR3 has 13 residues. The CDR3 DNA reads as TGTGCCACCGCTGGTCGCTCCTACAATGAGCAGTTCTTC. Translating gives CATAGRSYNEQFF.

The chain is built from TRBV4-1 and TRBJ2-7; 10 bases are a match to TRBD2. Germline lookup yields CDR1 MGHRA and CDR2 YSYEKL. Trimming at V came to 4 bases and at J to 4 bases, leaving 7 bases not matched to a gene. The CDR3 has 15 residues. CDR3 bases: TGCGCCAGCAGCCTCGGGCTAGCGGGAGCTTACGAGCAGTACTTC. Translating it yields CASSLGLAGAYEQYF.

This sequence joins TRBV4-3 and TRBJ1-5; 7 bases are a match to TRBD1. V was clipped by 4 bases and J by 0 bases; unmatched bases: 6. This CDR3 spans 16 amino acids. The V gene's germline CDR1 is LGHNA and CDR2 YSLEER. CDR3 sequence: CASSRHRGSSNQPQHF. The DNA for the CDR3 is TGCGCCAGCAGCCGGCACAGGGGCAGTAGCAATCAGCCCCAGCATTTT.

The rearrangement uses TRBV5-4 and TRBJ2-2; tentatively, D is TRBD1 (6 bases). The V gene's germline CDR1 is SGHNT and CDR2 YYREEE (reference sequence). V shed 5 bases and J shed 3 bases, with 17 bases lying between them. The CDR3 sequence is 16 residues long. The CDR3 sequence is CASSPPWGRDTGELFF. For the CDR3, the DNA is TGTGCCAGCAGTCCCCCGTGGGGGCGGGACACCGGGGAGCTGTTTTTT.

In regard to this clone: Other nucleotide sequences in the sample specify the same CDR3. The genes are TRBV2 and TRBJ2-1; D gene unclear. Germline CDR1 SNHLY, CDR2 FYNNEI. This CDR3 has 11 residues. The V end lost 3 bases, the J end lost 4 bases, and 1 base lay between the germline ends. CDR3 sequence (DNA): TGTGCCAGCAGTGAGTACAATGAGCAGTTCTTC. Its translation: CASSEYNEQFF.

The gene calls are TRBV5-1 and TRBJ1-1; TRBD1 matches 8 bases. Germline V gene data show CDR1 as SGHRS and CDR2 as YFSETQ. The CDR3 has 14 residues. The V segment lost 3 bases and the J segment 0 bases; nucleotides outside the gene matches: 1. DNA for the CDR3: TGCGCCAGCAGCTGGGGACAGGTGAACACTGAAGCTTTCTTT. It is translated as CASSWGQVNTEAFF.

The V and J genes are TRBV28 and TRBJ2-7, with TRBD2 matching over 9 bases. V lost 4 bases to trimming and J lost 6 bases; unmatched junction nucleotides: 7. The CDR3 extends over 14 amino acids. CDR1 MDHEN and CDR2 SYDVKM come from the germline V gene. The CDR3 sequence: CASSSAGGPLEQYF. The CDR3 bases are TGTGCCAGCAGTTCCGCGGGAGGGCCTCTCGAGCAGTACTTC.

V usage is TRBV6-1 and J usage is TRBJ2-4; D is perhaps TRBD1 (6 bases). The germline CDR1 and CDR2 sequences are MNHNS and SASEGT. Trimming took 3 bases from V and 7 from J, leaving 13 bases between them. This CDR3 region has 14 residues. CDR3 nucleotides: TGTGCCAGCAGTGAGACAGGCCGCGGGAACATTCAGTACTTC. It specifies CASSETGRGNIQYF.

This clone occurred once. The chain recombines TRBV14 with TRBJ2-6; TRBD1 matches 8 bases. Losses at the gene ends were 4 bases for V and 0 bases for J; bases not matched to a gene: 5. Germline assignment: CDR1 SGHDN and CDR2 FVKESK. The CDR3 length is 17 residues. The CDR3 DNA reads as TGTGCCAGCAGCCTCGGGACAGGTCTCTCTGGGGCCAACGTCCTGACTTTC. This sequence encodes CASSLGTGLSGANVLTF.

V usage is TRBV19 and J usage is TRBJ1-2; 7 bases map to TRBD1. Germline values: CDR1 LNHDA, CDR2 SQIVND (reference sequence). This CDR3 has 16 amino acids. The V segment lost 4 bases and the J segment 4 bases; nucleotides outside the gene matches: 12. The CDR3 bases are TGTGCCAGTAGTACCACCCTCACCGGGACAGCCTATGGCTACACCTTC. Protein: CASSTTLTGTAYGYTF.

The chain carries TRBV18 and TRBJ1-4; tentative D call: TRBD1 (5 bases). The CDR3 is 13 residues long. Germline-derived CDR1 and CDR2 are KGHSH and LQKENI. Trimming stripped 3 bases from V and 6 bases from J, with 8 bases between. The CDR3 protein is CASSPGTDEKLFF. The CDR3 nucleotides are TGTGCCAGCTCACCCGGGACGGATGAAAAACTGTTTTTT.

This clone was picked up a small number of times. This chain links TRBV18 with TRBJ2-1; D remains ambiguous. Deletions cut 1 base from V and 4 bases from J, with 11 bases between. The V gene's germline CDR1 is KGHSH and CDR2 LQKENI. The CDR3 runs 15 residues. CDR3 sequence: CASSPRITSYNEQFF. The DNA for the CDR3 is TGTGCCAGCTCACCACGCATTACTTCTTACAATGAGCAGTTCTTC.

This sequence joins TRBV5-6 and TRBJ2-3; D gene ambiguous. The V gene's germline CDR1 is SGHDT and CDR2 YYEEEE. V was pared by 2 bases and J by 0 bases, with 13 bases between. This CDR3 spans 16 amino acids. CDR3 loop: CASSFWRKPSTDTQYF. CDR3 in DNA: TGTGCCAGCAGCTTTTGGCGGAAACCTAGCACAGATACGCAGTATTTT.

In nucleotides, the CDR3 is TGTGCCAGCAGTGCTATGGGATCTGGCGAGGAGACCCAGTACTTC. Protein: CASSAMGSGEETQYF. The rearrangement uses TRBV6-1 and TRBJ2-5; D gene ambiguous. CDR1 MNHNS and CDR2 SASEGT come from the germline V gene. CDR3 length equals 15 residues. The V and J ends lost 4 bases and 5 bases respectively, with 17 bases between them.

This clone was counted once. CDR3 in DNA: TGTGCCAGCTCACCCTCTCCTGCAGGGAGGGTGAACACTGAAGCTTTCTTT. It codes for CASSPSPAGRVNTEAFF. This chain joins TRBV18 and TRBJ1-1; perhaps TRBD1 as D (5 bases). V gave up 3 bases and J gave up 0 bases, with 17 bases separating them. Germline loops: CDR1 KGHSH, CDR2 LQKENI. This CDR3 has 17 amino acids.

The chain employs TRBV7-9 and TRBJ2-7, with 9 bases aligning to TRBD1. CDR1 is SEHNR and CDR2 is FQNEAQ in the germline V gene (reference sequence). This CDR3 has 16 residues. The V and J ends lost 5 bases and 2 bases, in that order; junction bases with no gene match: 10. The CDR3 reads CASSPRDRAKPYEQYF. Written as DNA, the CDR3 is TGTGCCAGCAGCCCACGGGACAGGGCAAAACCCTACGAGCAGTACTTC.

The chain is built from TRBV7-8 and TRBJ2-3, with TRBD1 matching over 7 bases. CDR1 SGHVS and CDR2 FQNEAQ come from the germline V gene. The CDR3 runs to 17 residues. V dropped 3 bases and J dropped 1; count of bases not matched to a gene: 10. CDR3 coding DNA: TGTGCCAGCAGCTTCCCCTCACAGGGGCGGGGCACAGATACGCAGTATTTT. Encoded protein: CASSFPSQGRGTDTQYF.

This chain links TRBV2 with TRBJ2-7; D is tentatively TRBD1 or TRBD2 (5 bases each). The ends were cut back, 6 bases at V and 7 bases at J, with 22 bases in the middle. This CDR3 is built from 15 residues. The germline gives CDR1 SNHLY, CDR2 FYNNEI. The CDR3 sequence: CASSSQPGPLREQYF. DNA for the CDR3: TGTGCCAGCAGCTCACAGCCGGGACCGCTGCGGGAGCAGTACTTC.

CDR3 nucleotide sequence: TGTGCCAGCACCAAGACCCTAATGGGGGACAATGAGCAGTTCTTC. Amino acids: CASTKTLMGDNEQFF. The genes are TRBV6-6 and TRBJ2-1, with D possibly being TRBD1 or TRBD2 (5 bases each). The CDR3 has 15 amino acids. Trimming took 7 bases from V and 5 from J, leaving 18 bases between them. Germline loops: CDR1 MNHNY, CDR2 SVGAGI (reference sequence).

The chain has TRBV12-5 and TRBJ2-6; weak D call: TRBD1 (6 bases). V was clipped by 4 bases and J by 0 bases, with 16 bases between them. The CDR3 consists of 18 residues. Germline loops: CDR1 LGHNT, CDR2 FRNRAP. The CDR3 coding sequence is TGTGCTAGTGGTTCCCCAGGGGTTGCAGGCTCTGGGGCCAACGTCCTGACTTTC. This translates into CASGSPGVAGSGANVLTF.

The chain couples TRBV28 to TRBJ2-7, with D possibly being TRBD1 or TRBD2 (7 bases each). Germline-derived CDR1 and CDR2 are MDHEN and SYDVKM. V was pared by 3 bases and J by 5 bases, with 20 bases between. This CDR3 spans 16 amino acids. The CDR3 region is CASSLSGGGCGHEQYF. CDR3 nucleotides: TGTGCCAGCAGTTTGTCAGGGGGGGGGTGCGGCCACGAGCAGTACTTC.

CDR3 sequence: CASSHLAGKFYSYNEQFF. Here the CDR3 DNA reads TGTGCCAGCAGCCACCTAGCGGGCAAGTTTTATTCCTACAATGAGCAGTTCTTC. The V gene is TRBV14, the J gene TRBJ2-1, with 8 bases that match TRBD2. Germline V lookup: CDR1 SGHDN, CDR2 FVKESK. This CDR3 is built from 18 residues. The V gene end was trimmed by 3 bases and the J gene end by 1 base; junction bases not matched to a gene: 11.

In nucleotides, the CDR3 is TGTGCCAGCAGCTTATATCGGCAGGGGGTTGGTGGCGAGCAGTACTTC. Translation: CASSLYRQGVGGEQYF. This chain uses TRBV7-2 with TRBJ2-7; TRBD1 matches at 7 bases. Germline V lookup: CDR1 SGHTA, CDR2 FQGNSA. With V trimmed by 2 bases and J by 6 bases, 13 bases remained unmatched. CDR3 length: 16 residues.

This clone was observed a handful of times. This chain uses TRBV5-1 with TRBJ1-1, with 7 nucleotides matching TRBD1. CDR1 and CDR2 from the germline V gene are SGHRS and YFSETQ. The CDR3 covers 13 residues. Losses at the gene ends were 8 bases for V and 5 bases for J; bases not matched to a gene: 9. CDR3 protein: CASAWTGETEAFF. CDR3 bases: TGCGCCAGTGCGTGGACAGGAGAGACTGAAGCTTTCTTT.

The CDR3 coding sequence is TGCGCCAGCAGCTTTAATTCGGGGGATACGCAGTATTTT. Residues: CASSFNSGDTQYF. The rearrangement uses TRBV5-1 and TRBJ2-3, with D maybe TRBD2 (5 bases). Germline V gene lookup returns CDR1 SGHRS and CDR2 YFSETQ. This CDR3 region has 13 residues. The ends were cut back, 2 bases at V and 6 bases at J, with 10 bases in the middle.

The CDR3, as DNA: TGTGCCAGCAGTTACTCGACGGGGACCCAGTACTTC. Its protein is CASSYSTGTQYF. The rearrangement links TRBV6-5 to TRBJ2-5; D is uncertain. The CDR3 is made up of 12 amino acids. The germline V gene encodes CDR1 MNHEY and CDR2 SVGAGI. V was pared by 0 bases and J by 7 bases, with 6 bases between.

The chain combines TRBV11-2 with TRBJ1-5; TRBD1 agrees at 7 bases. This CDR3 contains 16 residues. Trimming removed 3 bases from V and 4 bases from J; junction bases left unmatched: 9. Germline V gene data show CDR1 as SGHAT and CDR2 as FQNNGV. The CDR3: CASSFRGARGNQPQHF. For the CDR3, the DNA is TGTGCCAGCAGCTTTCGAGGGGCCAGGGGGAATCAGCCCCAGCATTTT.